These 31 T cell receptor beta chains were all obtained from the same sample, sequenced in a study of blood T cell repertoires in COVID-19. The data were produced by immunoSEQ multiplex PCR, yet TCRdb's version contains in-frame clones alone and is incomplete. The data contain tens of thousands of clones, around 89% of them singletons. The sequencing input was peripheral blood. The receptors stem from a woman aged 60-75 years with acute or convalescent COVID-19.

The gene calls are TRBV28 and TRBJ2-7; the D gene is possibly TRBD1 (5 bases). Germline loops: CDR1 MDHEN, CDR2 SYDVKM. There are 15 residues in the CDR3. The V and J ends lost 5 bases and 6 bases respectively, with 20 bases between them. The CDR3 DNA sequence: TGTGCCAGCAGTCCCCTTCCGCCAGGGTCAGGCGAGCAGTACGTC. Residues: CASSPLPPGSGEQYV.

V usage is TRBV5-4 and J usage is TRBJ1-5; D unresolved. CDR1 is SGHNT, CDR2 YYREEE, per germline (reference sequence). With 0 bases removed from V and 3 bases from J, the gap between germline ends came to 4 bases. The CDR3 covers 13 residues. This CDR3 is CASSLGNNQPQHF. CDR3 DNA sequence: TGTGCCAGCAGCTTGGGTAACAATCAGCCCCAGCATTTT.

This chain connects TRBV6-1 to TRBJ1-5, with no clear D. The V gene lost 0 bases and the J gene lost 5 bases, with 8 bases spanning the gap. The length of the CDR3 is 14 residues. Germline V gives CDR1 MNHNS, CDR2 SASEGT. In DNA, the CDR3 is TGTGCCAGCAGTGAAGCTGGCGGATATCAGCCCCAGCATTTT. Residues: CASSEAGGYQPQHF.

The chain has TRBV14 and TRBJ2-2; D ambiguous. The CDR3 is 14 residues long. Germline V gene lookup returns CDR1 SGHDN and CDR2 FVKESK. Trimming took off 4 bases at V and 6 bases at J, with 12 bases between the two ends. For the CDR3, the DNA is TGTGCCAGCAGCCGAGGTATTTGGGCCGGGGAGCTGTTTTTT. It specifies CASSRGIWAGELFF.

This chain connects TRBV3-1 (or the pseudogene TRBV3-2) to TRBJ2-5; D may be TRBD2 (7 bases). The CDR3 is 14 residues long. Per germline, CDR1 LGHDT and CDR2 YNNKEL (reference sequence). Trimming took off 8 bases at V and 6 bases at J, with 19 bases between the two ends. The CDR3 sequence is CASYDRGGGKTQYF. The CDR3 coding sequence is TGTGCCAGCTACGACAGAGGGGGGGGTAAGACCCAGTACTTC.

The rearrangement uses TRBV5-1 and TRBJ2-5; 8 nucleotides match TRBD2. V shed 2 bases and J 2 bases; nucleotides not matched to a gene: 5. This CDR3 is 15 amino acids long. CDR1 and CDR2 (germline): SGHRS, YFSETQ. CDR3 nucleotide sequence: TGCGCCAGCAGCTTTAGCGGGGTCCGTCAAGAGACCCAGTACTTC. It encodes CASSFSGVRQETQYF. Based on the CDR3 plus reference TRBV5-1 and TRBJ2-5, the full variable domain is KAGVTQTPRYLIKTRGQQVTLSCSPISGHRSVSWYQQTPGQGLQFLFEYFSETQRNKGNFPGRFSGRQFSNSRSEMNVSTLELGDSALYLCASSFSGVRQETQYFGPGTRLLVL.

The chain couples TRBV5-1 to TRBJ1-3, with TRBD1 identical over 7 bases. CDR1 SGHRS and CDR2 YFSETQ come from the germline V gene. The J segment lost 0 bases and the V segment lost 0 bases, leaving 3 bases of the junction unmatched. The CDR3 is made up of 16 amino acids. The CDR3 loop reads CASSLGGQYSGNTIYF. Written as DNA, the CDR3 is TGCGCCAGCAGCTTGGGGGGACAGTACTCTGGAAACACCATATATTTT.

The rearrangement joins TRBV5-1 to TRBJ2-4; 11 bases match TRBD2. The CDR3 length is 14 residues. Germline V gene lookup returns CDR1 SGHRS and CDR2 YFSETQ. The V gene end was trimmed by 6 bases and the J gene end by 5 bases; junction bases not matched to a gene: 4. The CDR3 DNA reads TGCGCCAGCACATTAGCGGGAGGGGAAAACATTCAGTACTTC. Its protein product is CASTLAGGENIQYF.

The chain combines TRBV9 with TRBJ1-2; D is ambiguous. The germline V gene has CDR1 SGDLS and CDR2 YYNGEE. The CDR3 loop spans 12 amino acids. V lost 4 bases and J lost 8, with 12 bases in between. The chain's CDR3 is CASSTRERGYTF. Here the CDR3 DNA reads TGTGCCAGCAGCACCCGGGAGCGGGGCTACACCTTC.

V and J are TRBV19 and TRBJ2-1, with 7 nucleotides matching TRBD2. Germline V gene data show CDR1 as LNHDA and CDR2 as SQIVND (reference sequence). Trimming cost V 2 bases and J 3 bases; bases outside gene matches: 7. The CDR3 sequence is 16 residues long. This chain's CDR3 is CASSIILGGGYNEQFF. CDR3 nucleotide sequence: TGTGCCAGTAGTATAATTCTTGGCGGGGGCTACAATGAGCAGTTCTTC.

This chain uses TRBV5-1 with TRBJ1-1; D unresolved. CDR3 length equals 17 residues. V was pared by 1 base and J by 0 bases, with 16 bases between. Germline loops: CDR1 SGHRS, CDR2 YFSETQ. CDR3 loop: CASSLSARGSVNTEAFF. CDR3 in DNA: TGCGCCAGCAGCTTGTCTGCCCGGGGATCGGTGAACACTGAAGCTTTCTTT.

The chain combines TRBV24-1 with TRBJ1-5; no reliable D call. V lost 9 bases and J 0 bases, leaving 11 bases between the germline ends. Germline assignment: CDR1 KGHDR and CDR2 SFDVKD. This CDR3 has 14 amino acids. CDR3 sequence (DNA): TGTGCCACCTCCAACACCCATAGCAATCAGCCCCAGCATTTT. Protein product: CATSNTHSNQPQHF.

This chain uses TRBV24-1 with TRBJ2-3; 11 bases agree with TRBD2. With 4 bases clipped from V and 2 bases from J, the junction kept 4 bases outside the gene matches. The CDR3 contains 16 residues. Germline V lookup: CDR1 KGHDR, CDR2 SFDVKD. The CDR3 nucleotides read TGTGCCACCAGTGACCCACTAGCGGGAGACACAGATACGCAGTATTTT. Translation: CATSDPLAGDTDTQYF.

The chain joins TRBV6-1 to TRBJ2-1; 13 positions match TRBD2. V shed 4 bases and J 8 bases; nucleotides not matched to a gene: 8. The germline CDR1 and CDR2 sequences are MNHNS and SASEGT. The length of the CDR3 is 16 residues. The CDR3 bases are TGTGCCAGCAGTGTCCTCGGACTAGCGGGAGTGGATGAGCAGTTCTTC. It codes for CASSVLGLAGVDEQFF.

A note on this clone: This sample also contains other DNA sequences that code for the same CDR3. The chain links TRBV2 to TRBJ2-2; 7 nucleotides align to TRBD2. Looked up from germline, CDR1 is SNHLY and CDR2 is FYNNEI. Trimming cost V 6 bases and J 3 bases; bases outside gene matches: 7. This CDR3 contains 15 residues. CDR3 sequence: CASRRREIDTGELFF. The CDR3 nucleotides read TGTGCCAGCAGGAGGCGGGAGATCGACACCGGGGAGCTGTTTTTT.

This clone has only a few counts. This chain connects TRBV10-3 to TRBJ2-7; 13 positions agree with TRBD2. Germline V gene lookup returns CDR1 ENHRY and CDR2 SYGVKD. The V gene end was trimmed by 8 bases and the J gene end by 2 bases; junction bases not matched to a gene: 9. The CDR3 is 16 amino acids. Here the CDR3 reads CAIAGSTSGGAYEQYV. The DNA of the CDR3 is TGTGCCATCGCCGGATCCACTAGCGGGGGGGCCTACGAGCAGTACGTC.

V and J are TRBV7-2 and TRBJ1-4, with 7 bases fitting TRBD1. Per germline, CDR1 SGHTA and CDR2 FQGNSA. V trimming: 6 bases; J trimming: 4 bases; junction bases outside the gene matches: 5. This CDR3 has 14 residues. CDR3 in DNA: TGTGCCAGCAGTCAGGGACAGTTTAATGAAAAACTGTTTTTT. This encodes CASSQGQFNEKLFF. Supplemented by reference TRBV7-2 and TRBJ1-4, the full variable domain reads GAGVSQSPSNKVTEKGKDVELRCDPISGHTALYWYRQSLGQGLEFLIYFQGNSAPDKSGLPSDRFSAERTGGSVSTLTIQRTQQEDSAVYLCASSQGQFNEKLFFGSGTQLSVL.

This clone was seen a handful of times. The rearrangement joins TRBV5-1 to TRBJ1-1, with TRBD1 matching over 9 bases. Germline lookup yields CDR1 SGHRS and CDR2 YFSETQ. The CDR3 runs to 18 residues. After removal of 0 bases from V and 1 base from J, the junction contained 10 bases not matched to a gene. CDR3 in DNA: TGCGCCAGCAGCTTGGAAGGCTTGGACAGGGGCCCGAACACTGAAGCTTTCTTT. Translated, it gives CASSLEGLDRGPNTEAFF.

The chain is built from TRBV10-3 and TRBJ2-3; TRBD2 agrees at 7 bases. The CDR3 contains 14 residues. V shed 2 bases, J shed 3 bases, and the junction held 2 bases outside the gene matches. CDR1 ENHRY and CDR2 SYGVKD come from the germline V gene. For the CDR3, the DNA is TGTGCCATCAGTGAGGCGGGAGCAACAGATACGCAGTATTTT. Translating gives CAISEAGATDTQYF.

Here the CDR3 DNA reads TGCGCCAGCAGTAAGAGGGCGAGCTCCTACGAGCAGTACGTC. Its protein is CASSKRASSYEQYV. This chain joins TRBV10-2 and TRBJ2-7; possibly TRBD2 for D (5 bases). The CDR3 extends over 14 amino acids. The germline CDR1 and CDR2 sequences are WSHSY and SAAADI. V was trimmed by 5 bases and J by 0 bases, leaving 11 bases between them.

This clone came up once. The chain links TRBV2 to TRBJ2-2, with 11 bases that match TRBD1. Germline values: CDR1 SNHLY, CDR2 FYNNEI. The CDR3 is 15 residues long. V lost 6 bases to trimming and J lost 5 bases; unmatched junction nucleotides: 5. In DNA form, the CDR3 reads TGTGCCAGCAGCCCGGACAGGGGGCTAACCGGGGAGCTGTTTTTT. Its translation: CASSPDRGLTGELFF.

CDR3 in amino acids: CSAEGVNTEAFF. The CDR3, as DNA: TGCAGCGCCGAAGGGGTAAACACTGAAGCTTTCTTT. The rearrangement joins TRBV29-1 to TRBJ1-1; weak D call: TRBD1 (5 bases). CDR1 is SQVTM and CDR2 is ANQGSEA in the germline V gene. V lost 7 bases and J lost 2, with 11 bases in between. There are 12 residues in the CDR3.

The chain carries TRBV27 and TRBJ2-3, with D unresolved. The CDR3 length is 15 residues. Trimming removed 2 bases at V and 1 base at J, with 10 bases between. Germline CDR1 is MNHEY and CDR2 is SMNVEV (reference sequence). This CDR3 reads CASSLEVTGTDTQYF. Here the CDR3 DNA reads TGTGCCAGCAGTTTAGAGGTTACGGGCACAGATACGCAGTATTTT.

This clone was counted once. The gene calls are TRBV7-6 and TRBJ2-1; 9 nucleotides align to TRBD1. The V segment lost 0 bases and the J segment 3 bases; nucleotides outside the gene matches: 6. This CDR3 spans 17 amino acids. Germline CDR1 SGHVS, CDR2 FNYEAQ. The CDR3 spells CASSLALKDRGYNEQFF. The CDR3 coding sequence is TGTGCCAGCAGCTTAGCGCTCAAGGACAGGGGCTACAATGAGCAGTTCTTC.

The count of this clone is one. V gene TRBV15 combines with J gene TRBJ2-3; 10 nucleotides match TRBD2. After removal of 4 bases from V and 0 bases from J, the junction contained 7 bases not matched to a gene. CDR1 and CDR2 from the germline V gene are LNHNV and YYDKDF (reference sequence). The CDR3 totals 17 residues. CDR3 residues: CATSKWTSGPSTDTQYF. CDR3 DNA sequence: TGTGCCACCAGCAAATGGACTAGCGGCCCTAGCACAGATACGCAGTATTTT.

V is TRBV7-2 and J is TRBJ2-5; D is possibly TRBD1 (5 bases). V lost 5 bases to trimming and J lost 4 bases, with 11 bases between them. The CDR3 extends over 13 amino acids. Germline V gene sequence: CDR1 SGHTA, CDR2 FQGNSA. The CDR3 DNA reads as TGTGCCAGCAGCCCCCAGGGCCTAGAGACCCAGTACTTC. Translated: CASSPQGLETQYF.

The chain employs TRBV27 and TRBJ1-1; perhaps TRBD1 as D (5 bases). The CDR3 loop spans 15 amino acids. CDR1 MNHEY and CDR2 SMNVEV come from the germline V gene (reference sequence). V was pared by 5 bases and J by 4 bases, with 17 bases between. CDR3 protein: CASSLGEGGITEAFF. CDR3 bases: TGTGCCAGCAGTCTAGGGGAGGGAGGTATCACTGAAGCTTTCTTT.

The sample holds a few counts of this clone. V usage is TRBV5-1 and J usage is TRBJ1-1, with 8 bases aligning to TRBD1. The CDR3 sequence is 14 residues long. J lost 2 bases, V lost 4 bases, and 4 bases had no gene match. Germline V gene data show CDR1 as SGHRS and CDR2 as YFSETQ. CDR3 protein: CASSTDRGNTEAFF. DNA of the CDR3: TGCGCCAGCAGCACCGACAGGGGAAACACTGAAGCTTTCTTT.

As regards this clone: Its ends do not fully match the called genes, so a read error is possible. V is TRBV14 and J is TRBJ2-1, with TRBD1 matching over 7 bases. The CDR3 is made up of 17 amino acids. Germline values: CDR1 SGHDN, CDR2 FVKESK. The CDR3 sequence is CASSPLSGRAGTASLIF. CDR3 coding DNA: TGTGCCAGCAGTCCCCTGAGCGGTCGGGCCGGGACAGCTAGTCTAATCTTC.

V and J are TRBV7-9 and TRBJ2-6; 7 nucleotides agree with TRBD1. Germline V gene data show CDR1 as SEHNR and CDR2 as FQNEAQ (reference sequence). V shed 5 bases, J shed 2 bases, and the junction held 3 bases outside the gene matches. The CDR3 covers 15 residues. CDR3: CASSLQGAGANVLTF. CDR3 bases: TGTGCCAGCAGCCTGCAGGGGGCTGGGGCCAACGTCCTGACTTTC.

The rearrangement links TRBV7-2 to TRBJ2-2; 8 bases match TRBD1. V lost 2 bases, J lost 7 bases, and 3 bases stayed unmatched. The CDR3 has 14 residues. The germline V gene has CDR1 SGHTA and CDR2 FQGNSA. DNA of the CDR3: TGTGCCAGCAGCTTACAGGGGGCGGGCGGGGAGCTGTTTTTT. Translated: CASSLQGAGGELFF. Complete variable domain (other parts from reference TRBV7-2 and TRBJ2-2): GAGVSQSPSNKVTEKGKDVELRCDPISGHTALYWYRQSLGQGLEFLIYFQGNSAPDKSGLPSDRFSAERTGGSVSTLTIQRTQQEDSAVYLCASSLQGAGGELFFGEGSRLTVL.